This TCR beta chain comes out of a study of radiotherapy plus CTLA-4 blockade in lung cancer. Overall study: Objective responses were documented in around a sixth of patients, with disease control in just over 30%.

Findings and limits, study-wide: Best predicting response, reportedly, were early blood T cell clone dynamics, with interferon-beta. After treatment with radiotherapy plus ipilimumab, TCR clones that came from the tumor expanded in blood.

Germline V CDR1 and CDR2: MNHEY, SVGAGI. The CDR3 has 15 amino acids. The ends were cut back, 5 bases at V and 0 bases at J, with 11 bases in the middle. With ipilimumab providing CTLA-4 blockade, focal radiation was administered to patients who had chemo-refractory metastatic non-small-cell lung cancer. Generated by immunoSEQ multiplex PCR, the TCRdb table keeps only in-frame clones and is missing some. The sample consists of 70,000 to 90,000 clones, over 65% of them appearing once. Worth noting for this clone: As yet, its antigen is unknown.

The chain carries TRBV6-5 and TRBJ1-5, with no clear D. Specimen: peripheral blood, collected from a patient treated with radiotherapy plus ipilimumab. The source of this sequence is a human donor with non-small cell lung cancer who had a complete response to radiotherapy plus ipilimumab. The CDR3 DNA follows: TGTGCCAGCAGTCCCAGGACGGATAGCAATCAGCCCCAGCATTTT. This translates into CASSPRTDSNQPQHF.